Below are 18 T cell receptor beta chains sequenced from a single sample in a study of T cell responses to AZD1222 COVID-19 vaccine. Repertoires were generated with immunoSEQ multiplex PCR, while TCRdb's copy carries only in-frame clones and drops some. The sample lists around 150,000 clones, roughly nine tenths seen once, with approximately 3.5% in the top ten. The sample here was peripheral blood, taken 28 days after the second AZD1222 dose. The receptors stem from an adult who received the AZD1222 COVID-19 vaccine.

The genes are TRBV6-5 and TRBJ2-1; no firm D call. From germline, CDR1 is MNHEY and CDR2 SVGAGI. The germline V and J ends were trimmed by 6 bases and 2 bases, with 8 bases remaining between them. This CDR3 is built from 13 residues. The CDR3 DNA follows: TGTGCCAGCAGCACGGACCCCTACAATGAGCAGTTCTTC. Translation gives CASSTDPYNEQFF.

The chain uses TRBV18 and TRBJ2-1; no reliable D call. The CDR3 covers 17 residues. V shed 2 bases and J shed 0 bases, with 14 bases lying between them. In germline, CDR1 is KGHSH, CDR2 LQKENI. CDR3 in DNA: TGTGCCAGCTCACCATTATCGGCTGATAGCTCCTACAATGAGCAGTTCTTC. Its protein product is CASSPLSADSSYNEQFF.

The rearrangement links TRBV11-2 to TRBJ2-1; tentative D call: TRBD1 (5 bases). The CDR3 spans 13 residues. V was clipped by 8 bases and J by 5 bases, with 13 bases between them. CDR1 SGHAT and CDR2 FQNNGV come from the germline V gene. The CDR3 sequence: CASYRTSHNEQFF. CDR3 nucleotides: TGTGCCAGCTATCGGACATCACACAATGAGCAGTTCTTC.

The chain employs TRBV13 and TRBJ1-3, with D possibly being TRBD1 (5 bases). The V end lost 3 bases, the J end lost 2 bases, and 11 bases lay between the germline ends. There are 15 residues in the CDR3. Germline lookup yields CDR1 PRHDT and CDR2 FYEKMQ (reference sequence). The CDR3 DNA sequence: TGTGCCAGCAGCTTTGGGGCTTACCCTGGAAACACCATATATTTT. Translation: CASSFGAYPGNTIYF.

The CDR3 DNA reads as TGTGCCAGCAGCCCCCCTGGGGGCAATGGCGGGGAGCTGTTTTTT. It yields the protein CASSPPGGNGGELFF. The chain combines TRBV7-9 with TRBJ2-2, with a possible D match to TRBD1 (6 bases). CDR3 size: 15 residues. Germline CDR1 and CDR2: SEHNR and FQNEAQ (reference sequence). Between the trimmed V and J ends, which lost 5 bases and 7 bases, there was a span of 17 bases.

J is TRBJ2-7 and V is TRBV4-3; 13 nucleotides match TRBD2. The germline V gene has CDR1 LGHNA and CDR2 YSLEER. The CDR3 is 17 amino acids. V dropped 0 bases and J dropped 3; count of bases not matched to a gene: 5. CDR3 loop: CASSQDRWTSGSYEQYF. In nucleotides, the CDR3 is TGCGCCAGCAGCCAAGATCGTTGGACTAGCGGGAGCTACGAGCAGTACTTC.

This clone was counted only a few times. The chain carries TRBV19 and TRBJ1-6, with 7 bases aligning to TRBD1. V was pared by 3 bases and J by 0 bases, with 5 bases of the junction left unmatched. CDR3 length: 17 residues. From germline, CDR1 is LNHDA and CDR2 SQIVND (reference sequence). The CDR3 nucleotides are TGTGCCAGTAGTATCGACAGGGCGAGCTCCTATAATTCACCCCTCCACTTT. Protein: CASSIDRASSYNSPLHF.

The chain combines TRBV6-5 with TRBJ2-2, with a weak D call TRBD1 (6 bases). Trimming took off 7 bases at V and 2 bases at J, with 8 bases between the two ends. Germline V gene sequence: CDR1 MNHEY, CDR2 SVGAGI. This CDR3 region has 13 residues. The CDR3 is CASKQGNTGELFF. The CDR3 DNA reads TGTGCCAGCAAACAGGGAAACACCGGGGAGCTGTTTTTT.

Written as DNA, the CDR3 is TGCGCCAGCAATAGACACGCCCTTCAAGAGACCCAGTACTTC. Translation gives CASNRHALQETQYF. The chain joins TRBV10-2 to TRBJ2-5; D remains unclear. Germline V gene sequence: CDR1 WSHSY, CDR2 SAAADI. The CDR3 is 14 amino acids. Trimming shortened V by 7 bases and J by 2 bases, and 14 bases separated the two germline ends.

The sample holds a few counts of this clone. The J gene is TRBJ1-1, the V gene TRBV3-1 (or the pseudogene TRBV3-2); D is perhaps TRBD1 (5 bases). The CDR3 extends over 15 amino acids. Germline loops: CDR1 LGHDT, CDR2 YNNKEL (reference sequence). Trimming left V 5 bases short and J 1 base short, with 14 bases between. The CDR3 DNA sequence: TGTGCCAGCAGCAAAAGGGACGGAGGGAACACTGAAGCTTTCTTT. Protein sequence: CASSKRDGGNTEAFF.

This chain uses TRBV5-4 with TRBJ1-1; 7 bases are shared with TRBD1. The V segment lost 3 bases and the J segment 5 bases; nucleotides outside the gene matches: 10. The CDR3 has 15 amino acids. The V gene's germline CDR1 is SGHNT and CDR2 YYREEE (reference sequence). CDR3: CASSSPRDRETEAFF. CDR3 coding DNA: TGTGCCAGCAGCTCACCAAGAGACAGGGAGACTGAAGCTTTCTTT.

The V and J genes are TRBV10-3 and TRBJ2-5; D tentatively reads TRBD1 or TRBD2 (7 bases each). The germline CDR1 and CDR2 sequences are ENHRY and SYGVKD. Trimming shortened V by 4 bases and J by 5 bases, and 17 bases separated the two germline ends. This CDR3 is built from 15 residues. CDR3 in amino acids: CAISVQGGSGETQYF. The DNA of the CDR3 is TGTGCCATCAGTGTCCAGGGGGGGTCGGGGGAGACCCAGTACTTC.

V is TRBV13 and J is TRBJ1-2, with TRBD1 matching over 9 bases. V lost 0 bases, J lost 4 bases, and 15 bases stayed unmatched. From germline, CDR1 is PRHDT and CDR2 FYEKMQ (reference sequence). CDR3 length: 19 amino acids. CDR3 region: CASSLGQGAIGRIGYGYTF. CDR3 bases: TGTGCCAGCAGCTTAGGACAGGGGGCAATTGGCCGGATCGGCTATGGCTACACCTTC.

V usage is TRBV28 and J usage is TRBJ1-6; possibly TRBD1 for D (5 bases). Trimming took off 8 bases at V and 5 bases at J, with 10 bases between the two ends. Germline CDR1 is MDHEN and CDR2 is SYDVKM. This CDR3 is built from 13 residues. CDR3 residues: CASGDENNSPLHF. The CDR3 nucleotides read TGTGCCAGCGGGGACGAGAATAATTCACCCCTCCACTTT.

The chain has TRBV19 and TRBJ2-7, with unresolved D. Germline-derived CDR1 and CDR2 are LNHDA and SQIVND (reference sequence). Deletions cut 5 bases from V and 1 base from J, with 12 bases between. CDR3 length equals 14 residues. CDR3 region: CASSFSRPSYEQYF. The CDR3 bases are TGTGCCAGTAGTTTTAGCAGGCCTTCCTACGAGCAGTACTTC.

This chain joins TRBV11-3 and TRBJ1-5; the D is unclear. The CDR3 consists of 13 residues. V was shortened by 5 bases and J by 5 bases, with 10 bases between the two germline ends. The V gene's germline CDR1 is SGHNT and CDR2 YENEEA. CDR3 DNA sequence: TGTGCCAGCAGCGCGAACCGGGATCAGCCCCAGCATTTT. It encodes CASSANRDQPQHF. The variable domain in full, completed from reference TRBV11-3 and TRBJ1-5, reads EAGVVQSPRYKIIEKKQPVAFWCNPISGHNTLYWYLQNLGQGPELLIRYENEEAVDDSQLPKDRFSAERLKGVDSTLKIQPAELGDSAVYLCASSANRDQPQHFGDGTRLSIL.

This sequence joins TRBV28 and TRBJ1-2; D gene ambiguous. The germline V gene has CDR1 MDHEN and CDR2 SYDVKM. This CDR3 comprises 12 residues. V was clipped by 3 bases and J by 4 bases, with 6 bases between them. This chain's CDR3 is CASSFAGYGYTF. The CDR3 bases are TGTGCCAGCAGTTTTGCAGGCTATGGCTACACCTTC.

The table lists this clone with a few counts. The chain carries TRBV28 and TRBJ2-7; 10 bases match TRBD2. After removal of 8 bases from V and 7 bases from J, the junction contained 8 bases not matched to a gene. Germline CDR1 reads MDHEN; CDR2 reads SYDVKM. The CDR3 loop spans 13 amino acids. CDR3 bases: TGTGCCAGCCGGCTAGCGGGAGTGGGGGAGCAGTACTTC. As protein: CASRLAGVGEQYF.